Listed below are T cell receptor beta chains from one sample, sequenced in a study of blood T cell repertoires in COVID-19. Libraries were prepared by immunoSEQ multiplex PCR; TCRdb keeps only in-frame clonotypes and omits some of them. The sample gives 200,000 to 300,000 clones, 65% to 90% of which show up once; more than 4.5% is in the top ten. Material for sequencing was peripheral blood. The receptors shown here come from a man aged 45-65 years with COVID-19, enrolled during active disease. CDR3s include the opening cysteine and the closing phenylalanine or tryptophan. Each record gives: clone size, V gene, D gene, J gene, CDR3 DNA, CDR3 protein. D genes are given only for firm matches. For some rows the clone size is stated as once, few or many, or as a class when expanded; others skip it.

clone_size: -
v_call: TRBV6-5
d_call: TRBD1
j_call: TRBJ1-2
cdr3_nt: TGTGCCAGCAGTACCGGACAGGGAGTTGGTGGCTACACCTTC
cdr3_aa: CASSTGQGVGGYTF

clone_size: -
v_call: TRBV7-2
d_call: TRBD2
j_call: TRBJ2-2
cdr3_nt: TGTGCCAGCGGGGGACTAGCGGGGGCCTACACCGGGGAGCTGTTTTTT
cdr3_aa: CASGGLAGAYTGELFF

clone_size: -
v_call: TRBV6-4
d_call: TRBD1
j_call: TRBJ1-1
cdr3_nt: TGTGCCAGGGGACAGGGGGACACTGAAGCTTTCTTT
cdr3_aa: CARGQGDTEAFF

clone_size: -
v_call: TRBV18
d_call: -
j_call: TRBJ1-2
cdr3_nt: TGTGCCAGCTCACCGGCGGCCCTTAGGCCCTATGGCTACACCTTC
cdr3_aa: CASSPAALRPYGYTF

clone_size: few
v_call: TRBV6-1
d_call: TRBD1
j_call: TRBJ1-6
cdr3_nt: TGTGCCAGCAGTGAACCCGGGACAGGTCGCTTGCCCCTCCACTTT
cdr3_aa: CASSEPGTGRLPLHF

clone_size: -
v_call: TRBV18
d_call: TRBD2
j_call: TRBJ2-1
cdr3_nt: TGTGCCAGCTCACAACTAGCGGGGGGCCCCTCCTACAATGAGCAGTTCTTC
cdr3_aa: CASSQLAGGPSYNEQFF

clone_size: -
v_call: TRBV4-1
d_call: -
j_call: TRBJ1-1
cdr3_nt: TGCGCCAGCAGCCAACTTATGAACACTGAAGCTTTCTTT
cdr3_aa: CASSQLMNTEAFF

clone_size: -
v_call: TRBV24-1
d_call: -
j_call: TRBJ1-2
cdr3_nt: TGTGCCACCAGTGGAACAGGGTTTGGCTACACCTTC
cdr3_aa: CATSGTGFGYTF

clone_size: -
v_call: TRBV6-5
d_call: -
j_call: TRBJ1-5
cdr3_nt: TGTGCCAGCGGCCCGGGACTGTATAGCAATCAGCCCCAGCATTTT
cdr3_aa: CASGPGLYSNQPQHF

clone_size: few
v_call: TRBV9
d_call: TRBD1
j_call: TRBJ1-1
cdr3_nt: TGTGCCAGCAGCGCAGCGGGACAGGGGCACACTGAAGCTTTCTTT
cdr3_aa: CASSAAGQGHTEAFF

clone_size: -
v_call: TRBV3-1/TRBV3-2
d_call: -
j_call: TRBJ1-3
cdr3_nt: TGTGCCAGCTTCGGTGGGGGGTTCCTCTCTGGAAACACCATATATTTT
cdr3_aa: CASFGGGFLSGNTIYF

clone_size: -
v_call: TRBV5-1
d_call: -
j_call: TRBJ2-1
cdr3_nt: TGCGCCAGCAGCTTGGACAACAGGAGTAAGGAGTTCTTC
cdr3_aa: CASSLDNRSKEFF

clone_size: -
v_call: TRBV9
d_call: -
j_call: TRBJ1-1
cdr3_nt: TGTGCCAGCAGCGAAGAATCGTGGGAGACTGAAGCTTTCTTT
cdr3_aa: CASSEESWETEAFF

clone_size: -
v_call: TRBV4-3
d_call: -
j_call: TRBJ2-7
cdr3_nt: TGCGCCAGCAGCCAAGTTAGGCTAGCGTCGCCCTACGAGCAGTACTTC
cdr3_aa: CASSQVRLASPYEQYF

clone_size: -
v_call: TRBV30
d_call: -
j_call: TRBJ1-5
cdr3_nt: TGTGCCTGGAGTTTGGGGCTCTCGGGTCAGCCCCAGCATTTT
cdr3_aa: CAWSLGLSGQPQHF

clone_size: -
v_call: TRBV7-3
d_call: TRBD2
j_call: TRBJ2-3
cdr3_nt: TGTGCCAGCAGTTCGCCCCCGGGACTAGCCCCAGATACGCAGTATTTT
cdr3_aa: CASSSPPGLAPDTQYF

clone_size: -
v_call: TRBV5-4
d_call: TRBD1
j_call: TRBJ2-5
cdr3_nt: TGTGCCAGCAGCACCGGGATGACAGGGCTCGGGGAGACCCAGTACTTC
cdr3_aa: CASSTGMTGLGETQYF

clone_size: -
v_call: TRBV5-6
d_call: -
j_call: TRBJ2-7
cdr3_nt: TGTGCCAGCAGCTTAACTCTTGGCGAGCAGTACTTC
cdr3_aa: CASSLTLGEQYF

clone_size: -
v_call: TRBV5-1
d_call: TRBD1
j_call: TRBJ2-1
cdr3_nt: TGCGCCAGCGGGGGGACAGGGGGCGATTCCTACAATGAGCAGTTCTTC
cdr3_aa: CASGGTGGDSYNEQFF

clone_size: -
v_call: TRBV10-3
d_call: TRBD1
j_call: TRBJ2-1
cdr3_nt: TGTGCCATCAGTGAATGGCAGGGGGCCCACAATGAGCAGTTCTTC
cdr3_aa: CAISEWQGAHNEQFF

clone_size: -
v_call: TRBV6-6
d_call: -
j_call: TRBJ2-2
cdr3_nt: TGTGCCAGCAGTTACTCGGGGCAGAGCACCGGGGAGCTGTTTTTT
cdr3_aa: CASSYSGQSTGELFF

clone_size: -
v_call: TRBV5-1
d_call: TRBD2
j_call: TRBJ2-1
cdr3_nt: TGCGCCAGCACGATAGCGGGCTCCTACAATGAGCAGTTCTTC
cdr3_aa: CASTIAGSYNEQFF

clone_size: -
v_call: TRBV7-9
d_call: -
j_call: TRBJ1-2
cdr3_nt: TGTGCCAGCAGCTGGACACAGGGCTATGGCTACACCTTC
cdr3_aa: CASSWTQGYGYTF

clone_size: -
v_call: TRBV3-1/TRBV3-2
d_call: -
j_call: TRBJ1-2
cdr3_nt: TGTGCCAGCAGCCACCAGGGTGGGATTGTAAGCTACACCTTC
cdr3_aa: CASSHQGGIVSYTF

clone_size: once
v_call: TRBV28
d_call: -
j_call: TRBJ1-3
cdr3_nt: TGTGCCAGCAGCCCAGGAGGCGGGGGAGGAAACACCATATATTTT
cdr3_aa: CASSPGGGGGNTIYF

clone_size: -
v_call: TRBV7-6
d_call: -
j_call: TRBJ1-1
cdr3_nt: TGTGCCAGCAGCGCAACAACAGGGAACGAGGCGAACACTGAAGCTTTCTTT
cdr3_aa: CASSATTGNEANTEAFF

clone_size: -
v_call: TRBV5-4
d_call: TRBD2
j_call: TRBJ2-2
cdr3_nt: TGTGCCAGCAGCTTAATAGCGGGGGGGCCTGCCACCGGGGAGCTGTTTTTT
cdr3_aa: CASSLIAGGPATGELFF

clone_size: -
v_call: TRBV18
d_call: -
j_call: TRBJ2-3
cdr3_nt: TGTGCCAGCTCACCGTCTTTGGATACGCAGTATTTT
cdr3_aa: CASSPSLDTQYF

clone_size: -
v_call: TRBV4-2
d_call: -
j_call: TRBJ2-1
cdr3_nt: TGTGCCAGCAGCCAAGGGTTCCTAGCGACCTCCTACAATGAGCAGTTCTTC
cdr3_aa: CASSQGFLATSYNEQFF

clone_size: -
v_call: TRBV6-5
d_call: TRBD2
j_call: TRBJ2-1
cdr3_nt: TGTGCCAGCAGTTACTCGGGCGGGGGGGCAGATGAGCAGTTCTTC
cdr3_aa: CASSYSGGGADEQFF

clone_size: few
v_call: TRBV4-1
d_call: -
j_call: TRBJ1-5
cdr3_nt: TGCGCCAGCAGCCAAGATCTTTCCAGGGGCAATCAGCCCCAGCATTTT
cdr3_aa: CASSQDLSRGNQPQHF

clone_size: few
v_call: TRBV19
d_call: TRBD1
j_call: TRBJ2-2
cdr3_nt: TGTGCCAGTAGGTCAACGGACAGGGCCCGCACCGGGGAGCTGTTTTTT
cdr3_aa: CASRSTDRARTGELFF